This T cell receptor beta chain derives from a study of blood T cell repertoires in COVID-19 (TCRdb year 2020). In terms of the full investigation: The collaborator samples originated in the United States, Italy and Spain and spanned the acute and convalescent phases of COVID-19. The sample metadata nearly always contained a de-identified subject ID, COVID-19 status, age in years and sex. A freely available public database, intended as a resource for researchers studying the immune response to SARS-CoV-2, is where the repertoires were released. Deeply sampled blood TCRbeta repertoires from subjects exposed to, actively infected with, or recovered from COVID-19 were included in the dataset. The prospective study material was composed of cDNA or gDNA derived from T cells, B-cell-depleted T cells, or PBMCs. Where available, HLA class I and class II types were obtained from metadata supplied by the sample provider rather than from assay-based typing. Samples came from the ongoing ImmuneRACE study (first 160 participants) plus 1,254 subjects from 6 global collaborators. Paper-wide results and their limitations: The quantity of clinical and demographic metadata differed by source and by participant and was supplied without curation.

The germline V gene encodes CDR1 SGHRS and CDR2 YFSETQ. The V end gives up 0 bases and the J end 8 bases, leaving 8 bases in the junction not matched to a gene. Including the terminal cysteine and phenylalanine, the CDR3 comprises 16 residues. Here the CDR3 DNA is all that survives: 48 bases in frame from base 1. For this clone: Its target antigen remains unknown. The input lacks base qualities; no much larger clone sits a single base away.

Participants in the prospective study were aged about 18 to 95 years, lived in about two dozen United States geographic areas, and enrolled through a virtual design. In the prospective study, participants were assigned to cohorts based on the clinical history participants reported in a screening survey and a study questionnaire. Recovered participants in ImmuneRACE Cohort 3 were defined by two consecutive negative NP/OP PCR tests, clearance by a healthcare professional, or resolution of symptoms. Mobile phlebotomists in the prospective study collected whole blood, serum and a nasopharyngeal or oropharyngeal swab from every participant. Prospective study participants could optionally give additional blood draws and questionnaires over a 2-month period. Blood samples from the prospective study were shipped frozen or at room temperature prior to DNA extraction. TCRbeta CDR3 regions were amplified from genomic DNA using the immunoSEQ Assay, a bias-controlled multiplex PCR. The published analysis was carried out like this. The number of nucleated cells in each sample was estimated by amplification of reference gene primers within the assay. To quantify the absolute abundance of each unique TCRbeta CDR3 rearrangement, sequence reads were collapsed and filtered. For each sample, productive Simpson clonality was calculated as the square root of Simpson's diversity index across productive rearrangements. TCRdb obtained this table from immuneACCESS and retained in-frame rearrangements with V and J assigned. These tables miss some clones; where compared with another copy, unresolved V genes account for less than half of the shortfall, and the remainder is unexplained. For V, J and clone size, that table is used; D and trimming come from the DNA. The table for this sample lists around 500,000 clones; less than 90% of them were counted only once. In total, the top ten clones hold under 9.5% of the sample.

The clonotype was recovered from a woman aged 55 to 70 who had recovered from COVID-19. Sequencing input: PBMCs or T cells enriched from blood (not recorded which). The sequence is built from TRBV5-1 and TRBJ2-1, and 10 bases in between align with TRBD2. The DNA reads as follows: TGCGCCAGCAGCTTGGCTAGGAGCGGGGGGGCCGATGAGCAGTTCTTC. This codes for CASSLARSGGADEQFF.